The TCR beta chain described here comes from a study of blood T cell repertoires in COVID-19. The overall study: PBMCs, B-cell-depleted T cells, or T cells provided the cDNA or gDNA that made up the material.

Source study methods: Estimated nucleated cell counts came from reference gene primer amplification. Profiled with immunoSEQ multiplex PCR; TCRdb holds only in-frame clones, not every one. V, J and clone size are those of that table, while D and trimming were read from the DNA. The sample lists a few hundred thousand clones, approximately 86% occurring once. V lost 0 bases, J lost 4 bases, and 18 bases lay in between. CDR3 length: 16 residues. From germline, CDR1 is GTSNPN and CDR2 SVGIG (reference sequence). The chain uses TRBV30 and TRBJ1-1; possible D gene TRBD1, 6 bases. This sequence originates from a man aged 30 to 39 with active or convalescent COVID-19. The sequenced sample was peripheral blood. The CDR3 sequence is CAWSVQGSAGRTEAFF. The CDR3 nucleotides read TGTGCCTGGAGTGTGCAGGGGTCCGCCGGACGCACTGAAGCTTTCTTT.